Shown below are 23 T cell receptor beta chains from a single sample sequenced in a study of T-cell reconstitution after alpha-beta-depleted transplantation in children. During its preparation, the TCRbeta library received unique molecular identifiers. TCRdb ran MiXCR on the PCR reads and lists one entry per CDR3 protein. The sample has about 400,000 distinct CDR3 sequences, about a fifth seen once. The sample here was PBMCs from the stem cell graft donor, taken from the stem cell graft. The origin of the receptors is a human donor who donated a stem cell graft to a child with acute myeloid leukemia.

This clonotype was picked up a small number of times. V usage is TRBV12-3 or TRBV12-4 and J usage is TRBJ1-5, with 7 bases that match TRBD1. The junction had 7 bases not matched to a gene; V was cut back by 1 base and J by 7 bases. This CDR3 contains 15 residues. The CDR3 loop is CASSLGEGARQPQHF. The CDR3 DNA reads as TGTGCCAGCAGTTTAGGGGAGGGGGCTAGGCAGCCCCAGCATTTT.

The chain couples TRBV28 to TRBJ2-1; 15 bases agree with TRBD2. The length of the CDR3 is 16 residues. The germline V gene encodes CDR1 MDHEN and CDR2 SYDVKM. The V and J ends lost 5 bases and 6 bases, in that order; junction bases with no gene match: 5. As DNA, the CDR3 is TGTGCCAGCAGTACGGGACTAGCGGGAGGACCCAATGAGCAGTTCTTC. It translates to CASSTGLAGGPNEQFF.

The gene calls are TRBV11-2 and TRBJ2-2; the D gene is possibly TRBD2 (5 bases). CDR3 length: 20 amino acids. Germline CDR1 and CDR2: SGHAT and FQNNGV. Between the trimmed V and J ends, which lost 4 bases and 0 bases, there was a span of 24 bases. This chain's CDR3 is CASSSEHGMVAGANTGELFF. As DNA, the CDR3 is TGTGCCAGCAGCTCGGAACACGGGATGGTGGCTGGCGCGAACACCGGGGAGCTGTTTTTT.

This clonotype was seen a few times. DNA of the CDR3: TGTGCCAGCAGACTGGGGGGGGAGACCCAGTACTTC. This gives the protein CASRLGGETQYF. This sequence joins TRBV28 and TRBJ2-5, with 7 bases fitting TRBD2. Per germline, CDR1 MDHEN and CDR2 SYDVKM. The CDR3 is 12 amino acids. Unmatched junction bases numbered 3, after V lost 6 bases and J lost 5 bases.

Only a few counts were recorded for this clonotype. The V and J genes are TRBV5-1 and TRBJ2-2; D unresolved. CDR1 is SGHRS, CDR2 YFSETQ, per germline. The CDR3 contains 16 residues. The V and J ends lost 4 bases and 3 bases respectively, with 16 bases between them. The CDR3 DNA is TGCGCCAGCAGCGTGACTCCTAGGCCGGACACCGGGGAGCTGTTTTTT. It codes for CASSVTPRPDTGELFF.

This clonotype was found many times. J is TRBJ2-1 and V is TRBV7-6, with D possibly being TRBD1 or TRBD2 (7 bases each). Germline V gene data show CDR1 as SGHVS and CDR2 as FNYEAQ. V was pared by 5 bases and J by 2 bases, with 22 bases between. The CDR3 is 18 amino acids. CDR3 sequence: CASSPLALQTGAYNEQFF. CDR3 coding DNA: TGTGCCAGCAGCCCACTAGCGTTACAAACAGGGGCCTACAATGAGCAGTTCTTC.

The chain is built from TRBV20-1 and TRBJ2-1; a weak D match, TRBD2 (6 bases). Deletions cut 0 bases from V and 7 bases from J, with 16 bases between. Germline V gene lookup returns CDR1 DFQATT and CDR2 SNEGSKA (reference sequence). The CDR3 is made up of 15 amino acids. CDR3 region: CSARDSGVSLNEQFF. The CDR3 DNA reads as TGCAGTGCTAGAGATTCGGGGGTGTCCCTAAATGAGCAGTTCTTC.

This clonotype was picked up a small number of times. V is TRBV7-3 and J is TRBJ2-2; 14 bases match TRBD2. CDR3 length equals 20 residues. CDR1 and CDR2 from the germline V gene are SGHTA and FQGTGA. V lost 5 bases, J lost 0 bases, and 11 bases stayed unmatched. The CDR3 bases are TGTGCCAGCAGCGGGGGACTAGCGGGAGCCCCCCCCTCGAACACCGGGGAGCTGTTTTTT. This gives the protein CASSGGLAGAPPSNTGELFF.

Of note for this clonotype: At one end the junction does not follow the germline gene, possibly because of a read error. V is TRBV6-1 and J is TRBJ1-2; D perhaps matches TRBD1 (5 bases). The V gene's germline CDR1 is MNHNS and CDR2 SASEGT. The CDR3 runs to 15 residues. In nucleotides, the CDR3 is TGTACCAGCAGTCCCTTGACAGCAGTGAACTATGGCTACACCTTC. It translates to CTSSPLTAVNYGYTF.

The V gene is TRBV5-5, the J gene TRBJ2-7; 9 nucleotides match TRBD2. CDR1 and CDR2 (germline): SGHKS, YYEKEE (reference sequence). Trimming at V came to 3 bases and at J to 0 bases, leaving 4 bases not matched to a gene. The CDR3 is 15 residues long. For the CDR3, the DNA is TGTGCCAGCAGCTCTAGCGGGGTGGTCTCCTACGAGCAGTACTTC. This encodes CASSSSGVVSYEQYF.

This clonotype came up a few times. The chain recombines TRBV12-3 or TRBV12-4 with TRBJ2-7; the match to TRBD2 covers 9 bases. The CDR3 has 17 amino acids. Unmatched junction bases numbered 8, after V lost 2 bases and J lost 0 bases. CDR3 sequence reads: CASSLISGGGPSYEQYF. CDR3 bases: TGTGCCAGCAGTTTAATTAGCGGGGGAGGTCCCTCCTACGAGCAGTACTTC.

The CDR3 loop is CSASPSGSGGELFF. DNA of the CDR3: TGCAGTGCTAGTCCTAGCGGGAGTGGCGGGGAGCTGTTTTTT. This chain connects TRBV20-1 to TRBJ2-2, with 10 bases fitting TRBD2. This CDR3 region has 14 residues. Trimming removed 3 bases from V and 7 bases from J; junction bases left unmatched: 5. Germline CDR1 DFQATT, CDR2 SNEGSKA (reference sequence).

This clonotype turned up a few times. The chain couples TRBV29-1 to TRBJ1-4; possibly TRBD1 for D (6 bases). The length of the CDR3 is 12 residues. Trimming shortened V by 4 bases and J by 6 bases, and 9 bases separated the two germline ends. Germline V CDR1 and CDR2: SQVTM, ANQGSEA. The CDR3 loop is CSVVGAYEKLFF. The CDR3 DNA is TGCAGCGTTGTGGGGGCTTATGAAAAACTGTTTTTT. The full variable domain, completed using reference TRBV29-1 and TRBJ1-4, is SAVISQKPSRDICQRGTSLTIQCQVDSQVTMMFWYRQQPGQSLTLIATANQGSEATYESGFVIDKFPISRPNLTFSTLTVSNMSPEDSSIYLCSVVGAYEKLFFGSGTQLSVL.

This chain links TRBV12-3 or TRBV12-4 with TRBJ2-3; 10 bases are a match to TRBD2. V was pared by 3 bases and J by 4 bases, with 4 bases of the junction left unmatched. CDR3 length: 15 amino acids. CDR3 DNA sequence: TGTGCCAGCAGTTTCGGGCTAGCGGGAGCAGATACGCAGTATTTT. The encoded protein is CASSFGLAGADTQYF.

The rearrangement joins TRBV20-1 to TRBJ2-7; 7 bases are shared with TRBD2. The CDR3 extends over 13 amino acids. V was clipped by 3 bases and J by 3 bases; unmatched bases: 5. Looked up from germline, CDR1 is DFQATT and CDR2 is SNEGSKA (reference sequence). The CDR3 DNA is TGCAGTGCTAGGCGGGAGATGGGCTACGAGCAGTACTTC. This translates into CSARREMGYEQYF.

J is TRBJ1-2 and V is TRBV20-1; the D gene is possibly TRBD1 (6 bases). V shed 1 base and J shed 3 bases, with 9 bases lying between them. CDR3 length equals 13 residues. Germline values: CDR1 DFQATT, CDR2 SNEGSKA (reference sequence). The CDR3 DNA reads TGCAGTGCTAGAGGGACAGTTGACTATGGCTACACCTTC. It translates to CSARGTVDYGYTF.

The chain is built from TRBV12-3 or TRBV12-4 and TRBJ1-6; D unclear. The V end lost 7 bases, the J end lost 5 bases, and 6 bases lay between the germline ends. The CDR3 totals 12 residues. CDR3 sequence (DNA): TGTGCCAGCACCTTAAATAATTCACCCCTCCACTTT. Translating it yields CASTLNNSPLHF.

The chain links TRBV5-5 to TRBJ2-1, with TRBD2 matching 13 bases. Trimming took 1 base from V and 9 from J; bases not matched to a gene: 4. The CDR3 totals 15 residues. Germline CDR1 SGHKS, CDR2 YYEKEE (reference sequence). CDR3 nucleotides: TGTGCCAGCAGCTTGACTAGCGGGAGGGCGAGTGAGCAGTTCTTC. It yields the protein CASSLTSGRASEQFF.

This clonotype was detected a few times. CDR3 nucleotide sequence: TGCGCCAGCAGCCAAGTGCAGTTGGGGGGCAATCAGCCCCAGCATTTT. It is translated as CASSQVQLGGNQPQHF. V is TRBV4-1 and J is TRBJ1-5, with a tentative D call TRBD1 (5 bases). The CDR3 loop spans 16 amino acids. Trimming removed 1 base from V and 2 bases from J, with 12 bases in between. Germline-derived CDR1 and CDR2 are MGHRA and YSYEKL.

This clonotype has ten or more counts. The chain employs TRBV7-9 and TRBJ2-1; a weak D match, TRBD2 (6 bases). The CDR3 contains 15 residues. CDR1 SEHNR and CDR2 FQNEAQ come from the germline V gene (reference sequence). V shed 6 bases and J shed 5 bases, with 17 bases lying between them. The CDR3 is CASRTEERANNEQFF. DNA for the CDR3: TGTGCCAGCAGGACGGAGGAGCGGGCGAACAATGAGCAGTTCTTC. Together with reference TRBV7-9 and TRBJ2-1, the CDR3 gives the full variable domain: DTGVSQNPRHKITKRGQNVTFRCDPISEHNRLYWYRQTLGQGPEFLTYFQNEAQLEKSRLLSDRFSAERPKGSFSTLEIQRTEQGDSAMYLCASRTEERANNEQFFGPGTRLTVL.

This clonotype showed up many times. This chain links TRBV20-1 with TRBJ2-1; 7 nucleotides match TRBD2. The J segment lost 5 bases and the V segment lost 4 bases, leaving 8 bases of the junction unmatched. This CDR3 has 14 residues. Germline V CDR1 and CDR2: DFQATT, SNEGSKA (reference sequence). The CDR3 sequence: CSATPGTTDNEQFF. The CDR3 DNA reads as TGCAGTGCTACCCCCGGGACTACCGACAATGAGCAGTTCTTC.

This clonotype was found a few times. V and J are TRBV13 and TRBJ2-5, with 7 bases lining up with TRBD1. The V gene end was trimmed by 5 bases and the J gene end by 5 bases; junction bases not matched to a gene: 5. Germline CDR1 reads PRHDT; CDR2 reads FYEKMQ (reference sequence). CDR3 size: 13 residues. Written as DNA, the CDR3 is TGTGCCAGCAGCGACAGGGTCGAGGAGACCCAGTACTTC. Encoded protein: CASSDRVEETQYF. Based on the CDR3 plus reference TRBV13 and TRBJ2-5, the full variable domain is AAGVIQSPRHLIKEKRETATLKCYPIPRHDTVYWYQQGPGQDPQFLISFYEKMQSDKGSIPDRFSAQQFSDYHSELNMSSLELGDSALYFCASSDRVEETQYFGPGTRLLVL.

This clonotype has ten or more counts. The rearrangement uses TRBV4-1 and TRBJ2-7; no clear D gene. The V end was cut by 5 bases, the J end by 0 bases, with 11 bases between. The CDR3 runs 14 residues. CDR1 is MGHRA and CDR2 is YSYEKL in the germline V gene. In DNA, the CDR3 is TGCGCCAGCAGCGCAAGTGGAAGCTCCTACGAGCAGTACTTC. Its protein product is CASSASGSSYEQYF.